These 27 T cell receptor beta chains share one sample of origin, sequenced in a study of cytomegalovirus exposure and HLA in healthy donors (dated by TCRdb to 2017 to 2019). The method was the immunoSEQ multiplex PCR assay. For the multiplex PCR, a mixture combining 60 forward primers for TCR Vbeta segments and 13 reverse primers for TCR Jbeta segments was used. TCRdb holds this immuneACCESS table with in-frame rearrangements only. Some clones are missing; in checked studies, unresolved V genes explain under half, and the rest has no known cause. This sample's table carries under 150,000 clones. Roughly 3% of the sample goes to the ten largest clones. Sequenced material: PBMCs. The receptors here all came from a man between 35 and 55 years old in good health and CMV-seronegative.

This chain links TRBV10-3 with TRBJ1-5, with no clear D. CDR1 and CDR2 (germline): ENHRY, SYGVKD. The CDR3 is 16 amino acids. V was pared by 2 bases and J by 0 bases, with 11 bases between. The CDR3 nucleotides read TGTGCCATCAGTGAGGTCGAGGGCCTTAGCAATCAGCCCCAGCATTTT. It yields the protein CAISEVEGLSNQPQHF.

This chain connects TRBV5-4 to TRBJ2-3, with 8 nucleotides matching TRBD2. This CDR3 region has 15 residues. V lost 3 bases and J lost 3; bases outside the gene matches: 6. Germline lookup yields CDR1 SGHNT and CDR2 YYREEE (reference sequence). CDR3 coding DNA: TGTGCCAGCAGCTCCGGACTAGCCCAGACAGATACGCAGTATTTT. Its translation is CASSSGLAQTDTQYF.

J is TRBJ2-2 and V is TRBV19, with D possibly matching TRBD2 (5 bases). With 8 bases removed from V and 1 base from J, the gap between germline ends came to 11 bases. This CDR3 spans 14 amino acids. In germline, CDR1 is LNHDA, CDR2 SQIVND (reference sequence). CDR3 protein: CASSGRVNTGELFF. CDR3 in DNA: TGTGCCAGTTCCGGGCGGGTGAACACCGGGGAGCTGTTTTTT.

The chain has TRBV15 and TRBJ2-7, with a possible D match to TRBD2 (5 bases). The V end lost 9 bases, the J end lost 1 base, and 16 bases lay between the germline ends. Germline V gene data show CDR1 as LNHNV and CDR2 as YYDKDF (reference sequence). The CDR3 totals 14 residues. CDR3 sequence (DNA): TGTGCCACAGGAACGGACTCGGGATCCTACGAGCAGTACTTC. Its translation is CATGTDSGSYEQYF. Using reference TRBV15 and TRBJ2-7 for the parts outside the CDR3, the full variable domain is DAMVIQNPRYQVTQFGKPVTLSCSQTLNHNVMYWYQQKSSQAPKLLFHYYDKDFNNEADTPDNFQSRRPNTSFCFLDIRSPGLGDTAMYLCATGTDSGSYEQYFGPGTRLTVT.

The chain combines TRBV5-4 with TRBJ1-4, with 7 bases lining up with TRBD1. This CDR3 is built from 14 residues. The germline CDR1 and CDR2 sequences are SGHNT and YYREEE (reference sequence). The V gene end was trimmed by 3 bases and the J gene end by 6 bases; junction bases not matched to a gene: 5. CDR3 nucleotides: TGTGCCAGCAGCTATGCAGGGGGGTATGAAAAACTGTTTTTT. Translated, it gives CASSYAGGYEKLFF.

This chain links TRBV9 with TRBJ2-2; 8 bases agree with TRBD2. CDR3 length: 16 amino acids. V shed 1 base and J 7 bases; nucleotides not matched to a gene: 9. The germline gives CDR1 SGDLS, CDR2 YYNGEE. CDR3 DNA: TGTGCCAGCAGCGTAACCTCAAGCGGGGGAATCGGGGAGCTGTTTTTT. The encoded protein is CASSVTSSGGIGELFF.

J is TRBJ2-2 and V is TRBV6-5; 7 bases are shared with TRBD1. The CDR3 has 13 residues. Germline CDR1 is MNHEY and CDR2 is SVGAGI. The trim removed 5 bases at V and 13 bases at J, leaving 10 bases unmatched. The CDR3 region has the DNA TGTGCCAGCAGTGCGGATAGGGGGCATCGGCTGTTTTTT. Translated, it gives CASSADRGHRLFF.

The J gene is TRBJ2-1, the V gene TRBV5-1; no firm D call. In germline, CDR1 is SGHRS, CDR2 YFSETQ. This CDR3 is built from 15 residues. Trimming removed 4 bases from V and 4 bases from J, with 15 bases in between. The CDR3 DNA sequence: TGCGCCAGCAGCCCAGATAACCCTGTTTACAATGAGCAGTTCTTC. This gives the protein CASSPDNPVYNEQFF. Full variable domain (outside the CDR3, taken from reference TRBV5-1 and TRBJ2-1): KAGVTQTPRYLIKTRGQQVTLSCSPISGHRSVSWYQQTPGQGLQFLFEYFSETQRNKGNFPGRFSGRQFSNSRSEMNVSTLELGDSALYLCASSPDNPVYNEQFFGPGTRLTVL.

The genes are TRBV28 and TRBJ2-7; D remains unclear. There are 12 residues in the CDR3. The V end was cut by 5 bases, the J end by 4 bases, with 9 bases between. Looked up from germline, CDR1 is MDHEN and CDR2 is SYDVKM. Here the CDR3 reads CASSPPAYEQYF. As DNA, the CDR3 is TGTGCCAGCAGTCCACCCGCGTACGAGCAGTACTTC.

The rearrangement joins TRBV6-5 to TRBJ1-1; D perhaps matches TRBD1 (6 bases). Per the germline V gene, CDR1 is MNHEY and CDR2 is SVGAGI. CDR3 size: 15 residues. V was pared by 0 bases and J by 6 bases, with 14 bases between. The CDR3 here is CASSYSIGGAAEAFF. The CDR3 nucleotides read TGTGCCAGCAGTTACTCGATTGGGGGCGCGGCTGAAGCTTTCTTT.

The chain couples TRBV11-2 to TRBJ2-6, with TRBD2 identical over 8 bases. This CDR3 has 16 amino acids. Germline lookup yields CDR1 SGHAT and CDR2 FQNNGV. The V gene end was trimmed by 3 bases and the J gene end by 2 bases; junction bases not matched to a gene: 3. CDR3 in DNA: TGTGCCAGCAGCTTGGCCGGGAGGGCTGGGGCCAACGTCCTGACTTTC. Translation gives CASSLAGRAGANVLTF. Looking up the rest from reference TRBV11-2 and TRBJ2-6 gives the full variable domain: EAGVAQSPRYKIIEKRQSVAFWCNPISGHATLYWYQQILGQGPKLLIQFQNNGVVDDSQLPKDRFSAERLKGVDSTLKIQPAKLEDSAVYLCASSLAGRAGANVLTFGAGSRLTVL.

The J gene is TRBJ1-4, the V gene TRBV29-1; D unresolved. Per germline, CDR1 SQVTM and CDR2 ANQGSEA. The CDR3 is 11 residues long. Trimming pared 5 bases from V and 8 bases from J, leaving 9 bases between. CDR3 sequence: CSVRTGEKLFF. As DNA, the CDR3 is TGCAGCGTTCGAACGGGGGAAAAACTGTTTTTT.

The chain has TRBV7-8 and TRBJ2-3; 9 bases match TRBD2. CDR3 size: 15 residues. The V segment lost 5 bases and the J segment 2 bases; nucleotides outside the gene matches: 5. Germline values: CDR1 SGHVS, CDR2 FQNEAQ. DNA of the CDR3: TGTGCCAGCAGCCATAGCGGGGGCAACACAGATACGCAGTATTTT. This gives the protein CASSHSGGNTDTQYF.

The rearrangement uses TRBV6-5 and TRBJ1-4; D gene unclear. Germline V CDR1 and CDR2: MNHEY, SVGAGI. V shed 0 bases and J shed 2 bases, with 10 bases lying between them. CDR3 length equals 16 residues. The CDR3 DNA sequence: TGTGCCAGCAGTTACTCGAGTGAGTGGACTAATGAAAAACTGTTTTTT. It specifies CASSYSSEWTNEKLFF.

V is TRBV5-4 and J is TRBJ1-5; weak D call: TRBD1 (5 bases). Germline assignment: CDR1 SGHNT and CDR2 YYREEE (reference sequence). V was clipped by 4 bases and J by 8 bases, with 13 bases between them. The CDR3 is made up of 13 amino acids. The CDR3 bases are TGTGCCAGCAGCATCAGGGACTTTGAGCCCCAGCATTTT. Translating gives CASSIRDFEPQHF.

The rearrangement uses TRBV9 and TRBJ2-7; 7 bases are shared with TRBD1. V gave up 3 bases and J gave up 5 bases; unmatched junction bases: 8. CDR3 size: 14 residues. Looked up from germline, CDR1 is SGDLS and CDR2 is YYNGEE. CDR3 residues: CASSATRQGHEQYF. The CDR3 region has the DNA TGTGCCAGCAGCGCCACTCGACAGGGCCACGAGCAGTACTTC.

The CDR3 coding sequence is TGTGCCAGCAGTCCTAACCGGGACAGGGAGCAGTTCTTC. Its translation is CASSPNRDREQFF. The gene calls are TRBV6-5 and TRBJ2-1, with 8 bases matching TRBD1. The CDR3 runs 13 residues. Trimming took 5 bases from V and 10 from J; bases not matched to a gene: 7. Germline V gene lookup returns CDR1 MNHEY and CDR2 SVGAGI.

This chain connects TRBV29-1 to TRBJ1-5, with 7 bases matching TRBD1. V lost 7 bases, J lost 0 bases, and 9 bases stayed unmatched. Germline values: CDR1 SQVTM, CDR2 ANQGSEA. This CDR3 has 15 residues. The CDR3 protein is CSGATGNNSNQPQHF. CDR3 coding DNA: TGCAGCGGCGCGACAGGGAACAATAGCAATCAGCCCCAGCATTTT. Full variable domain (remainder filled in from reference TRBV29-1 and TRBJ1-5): SAVISQKPSRDICQRGTSLTIQCQVDSQVTMMFWYRQQPGQSLTLIATANQGSEATYESGFVIDKFPISRPNLTFSTLTVSNMSPEDSSIYLCSGATGNNSNQPQHFGDGTRLSIL.

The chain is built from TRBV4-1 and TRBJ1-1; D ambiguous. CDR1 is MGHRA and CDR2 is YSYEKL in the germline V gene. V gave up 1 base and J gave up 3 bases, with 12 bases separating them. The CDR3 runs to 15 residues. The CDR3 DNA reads TGCGCCAGCAGCCAAGTGTCGGGAGGGTACACTGAAGCTTTCTTT. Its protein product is CASSQVSGGYTEAFF.

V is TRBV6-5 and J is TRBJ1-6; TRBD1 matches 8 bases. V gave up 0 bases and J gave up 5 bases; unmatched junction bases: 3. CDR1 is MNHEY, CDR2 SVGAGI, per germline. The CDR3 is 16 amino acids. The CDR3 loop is CASSYSWTGNNSPLHF. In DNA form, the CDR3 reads TGTGCCAGCAGTTACTCCTGGACAGGGAATAATTCACCCCTCCACTTT.

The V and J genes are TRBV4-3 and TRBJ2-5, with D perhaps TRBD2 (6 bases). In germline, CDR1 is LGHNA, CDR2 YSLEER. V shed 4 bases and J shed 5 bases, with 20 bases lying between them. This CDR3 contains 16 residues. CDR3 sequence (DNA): TGCGCCAGCAGCCCCCAGGGCGGCGGGGCCATCGAGACCCAGTACTTC. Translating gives CASSPQGGGAIETQYF.

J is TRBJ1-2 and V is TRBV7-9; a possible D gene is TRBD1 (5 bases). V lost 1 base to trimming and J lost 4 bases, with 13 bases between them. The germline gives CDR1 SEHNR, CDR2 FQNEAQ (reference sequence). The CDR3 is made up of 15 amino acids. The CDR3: CASSLGSGNPYGYTF. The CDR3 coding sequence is TGTGCCAGCAGCTTAGGCTCAGGGAACCCCTATGGCTACACCTTC.

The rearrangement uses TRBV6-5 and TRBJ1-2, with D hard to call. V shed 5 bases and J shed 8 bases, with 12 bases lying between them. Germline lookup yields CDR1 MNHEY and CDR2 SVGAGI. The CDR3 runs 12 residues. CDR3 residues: CASSPLAGGYTF. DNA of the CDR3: TGTGCCAGCAGTCCCCTCGCGGGAGGCTACACCTTC.

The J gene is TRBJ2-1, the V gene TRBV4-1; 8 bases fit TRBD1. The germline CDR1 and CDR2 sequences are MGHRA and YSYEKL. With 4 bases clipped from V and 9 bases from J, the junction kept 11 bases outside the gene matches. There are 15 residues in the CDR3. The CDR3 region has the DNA TGCGCCAGCAGCCCGGACAGGGTACCTCAGGGTGAGCAGTTCTTC. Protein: CASSPDRVPQGEQFF.

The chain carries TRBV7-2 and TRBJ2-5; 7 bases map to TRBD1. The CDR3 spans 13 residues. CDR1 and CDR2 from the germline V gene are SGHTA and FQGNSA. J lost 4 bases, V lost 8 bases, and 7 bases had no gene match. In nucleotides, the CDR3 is TGTGCCAGCCAACAGGGGAATTTAGAGACCCAGTACTTC. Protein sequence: CASQQGNLETQYF.

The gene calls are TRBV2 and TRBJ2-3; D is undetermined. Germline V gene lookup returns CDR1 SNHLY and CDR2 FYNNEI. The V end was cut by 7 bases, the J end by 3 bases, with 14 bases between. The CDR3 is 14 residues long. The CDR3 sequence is CASTTKPPTDTQYF. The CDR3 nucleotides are TGTGCCAGCACTACTAAACCCCCAACAGATACGCAGTATTTT.

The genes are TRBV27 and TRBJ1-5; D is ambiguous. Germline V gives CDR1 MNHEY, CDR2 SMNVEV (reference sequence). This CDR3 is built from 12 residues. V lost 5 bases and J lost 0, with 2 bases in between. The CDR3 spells CASSHSNQPQHF. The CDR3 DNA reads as TGTGCCAGCAGTCATAGCAATCAGCCCCAGCATTTT.